The clone carrying this T cell receptor (beta chain) was detected ten times or more. This entry comes from a study of T cells in Graves' hyperthyroidism and ophthalmopathy. Germline V gives CDR1 MNHGY, CDR2 SAAAGT. The CDR3 is 16 residues long. With 6 bases removed from V and 1 base from J, the gap between germline ends came to 19 bases. Amplified TCR beta CDR3 regions derived from RNA transcripts. The study used the HTBI primer set for a first-round RT-PCR of the TCR CDR3. MiXCR, run by TCRdb on the multiplex PCR reads, gives a single entry per CDR3 protein. The sample consists of a few hundred thousand distinct CDR3 sequences, 15% to 18% of them appearing once. Out of approximately 10 ml of fresh peripheral blood came the PBMCs.

This TCR was recovered from a woman under 40 with Graves' hyperthyroidism. Sample: blood. V and J are TRBV6-8 and TRBJ2-7; the D gene is possibly TRBD2 (6 bases). This chain's CDR3 is CASSPSVETSSYEQYF. The DNA for the CDR3 is TGTGCCAGCAGCCCGTCCGTCGAGACTAGTTCCTACGAGCAGTACTTC.